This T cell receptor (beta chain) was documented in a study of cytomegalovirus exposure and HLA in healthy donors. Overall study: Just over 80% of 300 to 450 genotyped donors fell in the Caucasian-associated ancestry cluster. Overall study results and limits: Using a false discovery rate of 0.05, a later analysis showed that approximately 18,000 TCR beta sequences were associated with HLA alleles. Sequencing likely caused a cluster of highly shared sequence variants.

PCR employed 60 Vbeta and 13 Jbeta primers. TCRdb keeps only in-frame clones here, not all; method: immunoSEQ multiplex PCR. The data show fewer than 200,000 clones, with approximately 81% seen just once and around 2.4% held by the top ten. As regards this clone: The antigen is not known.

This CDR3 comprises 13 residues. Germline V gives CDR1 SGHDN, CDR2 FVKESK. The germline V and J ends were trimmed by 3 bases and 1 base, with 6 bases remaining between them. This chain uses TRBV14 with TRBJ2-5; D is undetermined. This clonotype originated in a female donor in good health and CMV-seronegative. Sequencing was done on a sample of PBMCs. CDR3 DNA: TGTGCCAGCAGCCAGACAATCCAAGAGACCCAGTACTTC. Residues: CASSQTIQETQYF.